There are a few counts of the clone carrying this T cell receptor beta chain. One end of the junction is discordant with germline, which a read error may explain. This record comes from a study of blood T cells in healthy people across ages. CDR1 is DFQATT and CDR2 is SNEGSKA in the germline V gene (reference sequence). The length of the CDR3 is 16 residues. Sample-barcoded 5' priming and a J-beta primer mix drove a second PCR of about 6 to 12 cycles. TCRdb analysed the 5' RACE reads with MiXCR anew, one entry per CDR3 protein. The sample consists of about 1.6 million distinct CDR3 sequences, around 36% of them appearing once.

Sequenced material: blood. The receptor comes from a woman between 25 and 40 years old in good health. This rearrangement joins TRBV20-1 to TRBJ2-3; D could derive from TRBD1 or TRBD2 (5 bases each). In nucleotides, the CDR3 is TGCAGTGCTGGAGATCTTTCCCGGGGACGCACAGATACGCAGTATTTT. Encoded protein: CSAGDLSRGRTDTQYF.